The source of this T cell receptor (beta chain) is a study of blood T cells in healthy people across ages. Study-wide results and caveats: Estimated diversity, derived from one million T cells, was regarded as an underestimate.

A second roughly 6 to 12 cycle PCR used barcoded and J-beta primers. TCRdb used MiXCR to reprocess the 5' RACE reads, holding one entry per CDR3 protein. The sample records hundreds of thousands of distinct CDR3 sequences, about 50% being singletons. Comment on this clonotype: Its specificity is not known.

V lost 3 bases to trimming and J lost 5 bases, with 17 bases between them. The CDR3 is 17 residues long. Germline V gene sequence: CDR1 SGHVS, CDR2 FNYEAQ. The sample was blood. This receptor was identified in a woman at least 80 years old in good health. The chain combines TRBV7-6 with TRBJ1-6, with D perhaps TRBD1 (5 bases). CDR3 region: CASSLGPGGTDNSPLHF. CDR3 in DNA: TGTGCCAGCAGCTTGGGACCCGGGGGAACCGATAATTCACCCCTCCACTTT.